This T cell receptor beta chain is from a study of blood T cell repertoires in COVID-19. The wider study: Acute-phase and convalescent COVID-19 samples originated in the United States, Italy and Spain. Nucleic acid was either cDNA or gDNA, and it came from T cells, B-cell-depleted T cells, or PBMCs.

Trimming pared 5 bases from V and 1 base from J, leaving 26 bases between. There are 19 residues in the CDR3. Germline V CDR1 and CDR2: LNHDA, SQIVND (reference sequence). Authors' data handling: It was from reference gene primer amplification that nucleated cell counts were estimated. The table came from immunoSEQ multiplex PCR; TCRdb's copy has only in-frame clones and leaves some out. D and trimming come from the DNA, and the V and J calls and clone size come from that table. Of 110,000 to 150,000 clones listed, approximately 80% were seen once; the top ten hold 35% to 55%. This TCR came from a human donor in a cohort sampled during active COVID-19. Source material: peripheral blood. The chain uses TRBV19 and TRBJ2-5; D remains ambiguous. The CDR3 loop reads CASSLHTRLEVGSQETQYF. As DNA, the CDR3 is TGTGCCAGTAGTCTACACACTCGACTCGAAGTCGGCAGCCAAGAGACCCAGTACTTC.